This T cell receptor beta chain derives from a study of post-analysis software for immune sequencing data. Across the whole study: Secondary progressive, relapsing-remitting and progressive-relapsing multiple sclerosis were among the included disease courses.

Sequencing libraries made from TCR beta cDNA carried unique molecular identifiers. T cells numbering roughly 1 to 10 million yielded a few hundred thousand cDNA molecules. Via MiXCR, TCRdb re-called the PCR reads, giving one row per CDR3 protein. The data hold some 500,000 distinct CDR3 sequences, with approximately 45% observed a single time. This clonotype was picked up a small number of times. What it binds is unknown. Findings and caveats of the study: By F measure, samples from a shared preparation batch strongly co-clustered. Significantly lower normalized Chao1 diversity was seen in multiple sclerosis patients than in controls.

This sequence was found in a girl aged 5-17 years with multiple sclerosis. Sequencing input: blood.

The CDR3 loop reads CSARDRRAPSSYEQYF. CDR3 nucleotides: TGCAGTGCTAGAGATCGGAGGGCGCCCAGCTCCTACGAGCAGTACTTC. This chain joins TRBV20-1 and TRBJ2-7; tentatively, D is TRBD2 (6 bases). V dropped 0 bases and J dropped 0 bases, with 15 bases sitting between them. Germline V gene sequence: CDR1 DFQATT, CDR2 SNEGSKA (reference sequence). CDR3 length equals 16 residues.